One sample yielded the 6 T cell receptor beta chains listed below, sequenced in a study of T cells in Graves' hyperthyroidism and ophthalmopathy. The CDR3 regions of TCR beta were amplified from RNA transcripts. The TCR CDR3 first-round RT-PCR relied on the HTBI primer set. TCRdb reprocessed the multiplex PCR reads via MiXCR and lists one record per CDR3 protein. The sample lists about 380,000 distinct CDR3 sequences, approximately 18% seen once, with 40% in the top ten. Sequencing used blood. Receptors originate from a young man with Graves' ophthalmopathy.

This clonotype was seen at least ten times. V and J are TRBV5-1 and TRBJ1-5; no definite D call. Deletions cut 4 bases from V and 4 bases from J, with 9 bases between. CDR3 length equals 13 residues. CDR1 is SGHRS and CDR2 is YFSETQ in the germline V gene. The CDR3 reads CASSTGVNQPQHF. CDR3 in DNA: TGCGCCAGCAGCACTGGGGTTAATCAGCCCCAGCATTTT.

This clonotype has ten or more counts. Here the CDR3 reads CASRFENQPQHF. In DNA form, the CDR3 reads TGTGCCAGCAGGTTTGAAAATCAGCCCCAGCATTTT. The chain employs TRBV12-3 or TRBV12-4 and TRBJ1-5; no definite D call. Trimming took 6 bases from V and 4 from J, leaving 7 bases between them. This CDR3 region has 12 residues.

Concerning this clonotype itself: It may be a read error: a sequence one base away is much more abundant. This rearrangement joins TRBV11-3 to TRBJ2-1, with D maybe TRBD2 (6 bases). The germline CDR1 and CDR2 sequences are SGHNT and YENEEA. The length of the CDR3 is 14 residues. The CDR3 loop is CAGSQGGDHNEQFF. The DNA for the CDR3 is TGTGCCGGCAGTCAGGGCGGGGATCACAATGAGCAGTTCTTC.

The sample holds many counts of this clonotype. The chain combines TRBV3-1 with TRBJ1-4; 10 bases are shared with TRBD1. CDR1 LGHDT and CDR2 YNNKEL come from the germline V gene (reference sequence). The CDR3 has 15 residues. Losses at the gene ends were 4 bases for V and 8 bases for J; bases not matched to a gene: 7. The CDR3 region has the DNA TGTGCCAGCAGCCTCGGACAGGGGGTAATCGAAAAACTGTTTTTT. Residues: CASSLGQGVIEKLFF.

This clonotype was counted ten times or more. This chain connects TRBV20-1 to TRBJ2-5; 12 bases fit TRBD2. The CDR3 contains 16 residues. Germline CDR1 DFQATT, CDR2 SNEGSKA (reference sequence). With V trimmed by 6 bases and J by 2 bases, 10 bases remained unmatched. The CDR3 coding sequence is TGCAGTGCAGACCCTAGACTAGCGGGGGCGCAAGAGACCCAGTACTTC. Translating it yields CSADPRLAGAQETQYF.

This clonotype has a handful of counts. The chain is built from TRBV5-1 and TRBJ2-5; possible D gene TRBD1, 5 bases. The length of the CDR3 is 17 residues. V was clipped by 0 bases and J by 0 bases, with 15 bases between them. Germline V gives CDR1 SGHRS, CDR2 YFSETQ. The CDR3 DNA follows: TGCGCCAGCAGCTTGGAAGGGGCGGATACGTACCAAGAGACCCAGTACTTC. It specifies CASSLEGADTYQETQYF.